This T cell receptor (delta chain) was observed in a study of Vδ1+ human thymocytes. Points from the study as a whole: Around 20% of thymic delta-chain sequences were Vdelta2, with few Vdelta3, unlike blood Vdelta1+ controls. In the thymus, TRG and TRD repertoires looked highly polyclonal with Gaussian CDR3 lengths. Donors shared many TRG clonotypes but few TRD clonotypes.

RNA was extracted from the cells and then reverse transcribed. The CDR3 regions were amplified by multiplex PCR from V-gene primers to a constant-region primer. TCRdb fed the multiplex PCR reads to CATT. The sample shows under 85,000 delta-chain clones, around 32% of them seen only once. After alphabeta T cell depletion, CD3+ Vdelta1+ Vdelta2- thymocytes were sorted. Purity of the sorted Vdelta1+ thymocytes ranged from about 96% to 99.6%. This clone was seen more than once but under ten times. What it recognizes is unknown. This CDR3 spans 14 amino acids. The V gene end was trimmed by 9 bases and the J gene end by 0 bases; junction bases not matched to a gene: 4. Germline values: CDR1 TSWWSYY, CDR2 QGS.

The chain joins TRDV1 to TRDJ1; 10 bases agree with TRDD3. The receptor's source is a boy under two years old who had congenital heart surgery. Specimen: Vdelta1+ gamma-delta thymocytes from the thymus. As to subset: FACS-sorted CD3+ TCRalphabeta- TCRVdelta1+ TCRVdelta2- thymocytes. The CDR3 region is CALTGGFNTDKLIF. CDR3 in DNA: TGTGCTCTCACTGGGGGATTCAACACCGATAAACTCATCTTT.